The entry that follows covers one T cell receptor beta chain sequence. This clonotype was recorded many times. Its antigen is still unknown. No base quality information exists; no much larger clone differs at one position. The method behind the library was 5' RACE. Sequenced on a NextSeq 500. To correct for sequencing error and PCR bias, the TCR library protocol tagged individual cDNA molecules with unique molecular identifiers. Sequencing covered both TCR alpha and beta chains, and within each sample the abundances of alpha and beta sequences were tightly co-correlated. As for how the authors treated the data: V gene, J gene and CDR3 annotation of TCR sequences was performed with Decombinator V4. TCRs were defined as expanded if a significant change between any two time points was detected under a Poisson model with p below 0.0001. TCR abundances were normalised to the total number of TCRs sequenced per sample and were expressed as counts per million. MAIT TCRs were defined by TRAV1-2 paired with TRAJ12, TRAJ20 or TRAJ33, and iNKT TCRs by TRAV10 paired with TRAJ18. VDJdb, accessed 1 November 2021, was searched for CMV, EBV and SARS-CoV-2 annotated TCRs, with TCRs annotated for multiple antigens excluded. TCRdb applied fastp at Q25 and MiXCR to the public reads, then kept only in-frame beta chains. Rows matching on CDR3 protein sequence are summarized as one entry with the most common DNA and genes. The V and J calls, along with clone size, are taken from TCRdb and not from the paper's own processing. The sample yields tens of thousands of distinct CDR3 sequences; more than 10% were counted once. 1.5% to 2% of the sample belongs to the ten largest clones.

The study was a case-control design nested within a healthcare worker cohort in London, UK, with weekly nasopharyngeal swab PCR tests and blood sampling. Healthcare workers were recruited between 23 and 31 March 2020, during the week of the UK lockdown, and were followed weekly for up to roughly 16 weeks. This sample stems from a study of early T cells in non-severe SARS-CoV-2 infection listed by TCRdb under 2021. Background on the whole study: TCR sequencing used bulk RNA from unsorted whole blood, so alpha and beta chains could not be paired. The research as a whole found: Matching against VDJdb was skewed toward anti-spike CD8 responses, likely underestimated virus-specific expansions, and missed private and CD4 specificities.

V has 6 bases trimmed and J has 1 base trimmed; junction bases matching no gene number 9. The CDR1 and CDR2 encoded by the germline V gene are SGHRS and YFSETQ. From its cysteine to its phenylalanine, the CDR3 spans 15 amino acids. The entry retains the CDR3 DNA only, 45 bases that are in frame from base 1. The receptor was derived from an adult who was a healthcare worker with PCR-confirmed SARS-CoV-2 infection or an uninfected control (not recorded which). Input material: whole blood. The chain uses TRBV5-1 and TRBJ2-5; TRBD2 matches 7 bases in the middle. The DNA sequence is as follows: TGCGCCAGCACCCTGGCGGGAGCCCCCCAAGAGACCCAGTACTTC. It codes for CASTLAGAPQETQYF.